A selection of T cell receptor beta chains follows, all from one sample in a study of shared clonotypes between healthy human individuals. The method was immunoSEQ multiplex PCR; TCRdb's version includes in-frame clones alone and lacks a portion of them. The sample contains about 2.4 million clones, over 85% of which appear only once. Sequencing input: naive CD4+ T cells sorted from blood. The receptors were gathered from a young man in good health. CDR3s include the opening cysteine and the closing phenylalanine or tryptophan. D genes are given only for firm matches. A clone size is listed for some rows: how often the clone was seen (once, few, many), or a class if it is expanded.

NA	TRBV2	TRBJ2-2	NA	TGTGCCAGCAGGCCCGACATAAACACCGGGGAGCTGTTTTTT	CASRPDINTGELFF
few	TRBV5-1	TRBJ1-2	NA	TGCGCCAGCGCTCCGGGAGAGGGGAGCTATGGCTACACCTTC	CASAPGEGSYGYTF
NA	TRBV2	TRBJ1-2	TRBD1	TGTGCCAGTGTGAGGGACAGAGAAAATGGCTACACCTTC	CASVRDRENGYTF
NA	TRBV18	TRBJ1-1	NA	TGTGCCAGCTCACCAGGCAGGAAAGGTGAAGCTTTCTTT	CASSPGRKGEAFF
NA	TRBV1	TRBJ2-7	NA	TGCACCAGCAGCCAAGGGGCCGTAGCGGGGCCTCACTACGAGCAGTACTTC	CTSSQGAVAGPHYEQYF
NA	TRBV2	TRBJ2-1	TRBD1	TGTGCCAGCAGATTGGGACAGGGAGGGGCCGATGAGCAGTTCTTC	CASRLGQGGADEQFF
NA	TRBV25-1	TRBJ1-4	TRBD1	TGTGCCAGCAGTGAATATGGGACAGGGAGAGGTGCTAATGAAAAACTGTTTTTT	CASSEYGTGRGANEKLFF
NA	TRBV14	TRBJ1-2	NA	TGTGCCAGCAGCCAAGAACAGCGGTATGGCTACACCTTC	CASSQEQRYGYTF
NA	TRBV11-2	TRBJ2-5	TRBD1	TGTGCCAGCAGCTTGGGGACAGGGAACCATCGGTGGGAGACCCAGTACTTC	CASSLGTGNHRWETQYF
NA	TRBV27	TRBJ1-6	NA	TGTGCCAGCAGTTTTAAGGGTCTGCCCCTCCACTTT	CASSFKGLPLHF
NA	TRBV18	TRBJ1-1	NA	TGTGCCAGCTCACCACTGACTGTGAACACTGAAGCTTTCTTT	CASSPLTVNTEAFF
NA	TRBV27	TRBJ1-6	TRBD1	TGTGCCAGCAGTTCCCGGGACAGCCTGAAAAATTCACCCCTCCACTTT	CASSSRDSLKNSPLHF
NA	TRBV18	TRBJ1-4	NA	TGTGCCAGCTCATCCGGGACGTATGAAAAACTGTTTTTT	CASSSGTYEKLFF
NA	TRBV28	TRBJ2-5	NA	TGTGCCAGCAGTTTATTACCGGGAGATAAAGAGACCCAGTACTTC	CASSLLPGDKETQYF
NA	TRBV6-1	TRBJ2-7	NA	TGTGCCAGCAGCGGCCCTGGGACACAGCTAGGAGAGCAGTACTTC	CASSGPGTQLGEQYF
NA	TRBV5-1	TRBJ2-3	NA	TGCGCCAGCAGCTACCCCGGGCCATCAGATACGCAGTATTTT	CASSYPGPSDTQYF
NA	TRBV7-8	TRBJ2-5	NA	TGTGCCAGCAGCTTAGGAGGTTTCGGCAAATACCAAGAGACCCAGTACTTC	CASSLGGFGKYQETQYF
NA	TRBV5-1	TRBJ2-5	NA	TGCGCCAGCAGCCGAATGGGCGTATGGGAAGGCCAAGAGACCCAGTACTTC	CASSRMGVWEGQETQYF
NA	TRBV27	TRBJ1-6	TRBD1	TGTGCCAGCAGCTCTCCCAGGGGGGGATTGCGTTCACCCCTCCACTTT	CASSSPRGGLRSPLHF
NA	TRBV29-1	TRBJ2-3	TRBD2	TGCAGCGTAGAGGGACTAGCGTCAGATACGCAGTATTTT	CSVEGLASDTQYF
NA	TRBV5-1	TRBJ1-2	NA	TGCGCCAGCAGCGTTGGTGATCCCGGGTATGGCTACACCTTC	CASSVGDPGYGYTF
once	TRBV6-1	TRBJ2-7	TRBD1	TGTGCCAGCAGAGAACTCGGACAGGGCTCCTACGAGCAGTACTTC	CASRELGQGSYEQYF
NA	TRBV10-2	TRBJ2-5	TRBD2	TGCGCCAGCAGCGGACTAGCGGGGGGAAGACGGGAGACCCAGTACTTC	CASSGLAGGRRETQYF
once	TRBV5-1	TRBJ2-1	NA	TGCGCCAGCAGCAGTGGGCAAAGCTCCTACAATGAGCAGTTCTTC	CASSSGQSSYNEQFF
NA	TRBV7-2	TRBJ2-6	NA	TGTGCCAGCAGCCCGCGGCTGGGCAAAGCCGGGGCCAACGTCCTGACTTTC	CASSPRLGKAGANVLTF
few	TRBV29-1	TRBJ1-1	NA	TGCAGCGCCCTACAGGCGAAGAACACTGAAGCTTTCTTT	CSALQAKNTEAFF
NA	TRBV6-1	TRBJ1-2	TRBD1	TGTGCCAGCAGGATGGACAGGGGGGGAGGCTACACCTTC	CASRMDRGGGYTF
NA	TRBV27	TRBJ2-5	NA	TGTGCCTCCAGGACAGCGGAGACCCAGTACTTC	CASRTAETQYF
once	TRBV28	TRBJ1-1	NA	TGTGCCAGCAGGATTACACTGAACACTGAAGCTTTCTTT	CASRITLNTEAFF
NA	TRBV11-2	TRBJ2-7	TRBD2	TGTGCCAGCAGCTTAACTAGCGGAAGCTCCTACGAGCAGTACTTC	CASSLTSGSSYEQYF
NA	TRBV7-2	TRBJ2-3	NA	TGTGCCAGCAGCTTAGGGGATAAAGGGCCAGATACGCAGTATTTT	CASSLGDKGPDTQYF
NA	TRBV10-3	TRBJ2-5	TRBD2	TGTGCCACCACCCGGCTAGCGGGACACCAAGAGACCCAGTACTTC	CATTRLAGHQETQYF
NA	TRBV9	TRBJ2-2	TRBD2	TGTGCCAGCACTAGCGGGTACACCGGGGAGCTGTTTTTT	CASTSGYTGELFF
NA	TRBV11-3	TRBJ2-1	TRBD2	TGTGCCAGCAGCTTTAGCGGGAGGCTCAATGAGCAGTTCTTC	CASSFSGRLNEQFF
NA	TRBV14	TRBJ1-2	NA	TGTGCCAGCAGCCAACAAGGGCAGGGGAGCGGCTACACCTTC	CASSQQGQGSGYTF
once	TRBV7-6	TRBJ2-5	NA	TGTGCCAGCAGCTCGGGCCAGGGAGTGGAGACCCAGTACTTC	CASSSGQGVETQYF
NA	TRBV10-3	TRBJ2-7	NA	TGTGCCATCAGTGTAGTCGGACAAACCTACGAGCAGTACTTC	CAISVVGQTYEQYF
NA	TRBV5-1	TRBJ1-2	TRBD1	TGCGCCAGCAGCCCGGGGACAGGGGGAAAAGCTAACTATGGCTACACCTTC	CASSPGTGGKANYGYTF
NA	TRBV30	TRBJ1-4	NA	TGTGCCTGTACAGAAACTAATGAAAAACTGTTTTTT	CACTETNEKLFF
NA	TRBV15	TRBJ1-2	NA	TGTGCCACCAGCAGAGATATATGGGATGTCTATGGCTACACCTTC	CATSRDIWDVYGYTF
NA	TRBV28	TRBJ1-5	NA	TGTGCCAGCCGATTTAGCAATCAGCCCCAGCATTTT	CASRFSNQPQHF
once	TRBV5-6	TRBJ2-5	NA	TGTGCCAGCAGCTCGACAGCCCAAGAGACCCAGTACTTC	CASSSTAQETQYF
NA	TRBV7-2	TRBJ2-5	NA	TGTGCCAGCAGCTTAATCGGTAGGACCCAGTACTTC	CASSLIGRTQYF
NA	TRBV6-5	TRBJ2-3	NA	TGTGCCAGCAGTTATGGGCGGGACAGCACAGATACGCAGTATTTT	CASSYGRDSTDTQYF